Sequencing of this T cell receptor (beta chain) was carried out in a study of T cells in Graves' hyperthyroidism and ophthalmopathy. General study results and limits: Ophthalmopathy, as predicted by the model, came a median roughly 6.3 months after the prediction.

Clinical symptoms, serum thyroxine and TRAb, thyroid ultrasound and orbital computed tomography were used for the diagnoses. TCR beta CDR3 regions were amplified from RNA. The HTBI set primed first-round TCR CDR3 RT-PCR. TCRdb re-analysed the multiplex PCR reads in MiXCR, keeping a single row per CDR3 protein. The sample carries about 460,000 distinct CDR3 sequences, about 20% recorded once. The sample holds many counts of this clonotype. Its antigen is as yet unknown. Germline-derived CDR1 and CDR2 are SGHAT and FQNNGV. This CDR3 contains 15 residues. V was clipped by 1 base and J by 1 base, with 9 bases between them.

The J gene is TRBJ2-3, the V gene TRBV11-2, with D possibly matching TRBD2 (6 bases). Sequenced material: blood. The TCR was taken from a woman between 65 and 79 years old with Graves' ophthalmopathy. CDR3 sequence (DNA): TGTGCCAGCAGCTTAGGCGGGACCCGCACAGATACGCAGTATTTT. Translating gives CASSLGGTRTDTQYF.